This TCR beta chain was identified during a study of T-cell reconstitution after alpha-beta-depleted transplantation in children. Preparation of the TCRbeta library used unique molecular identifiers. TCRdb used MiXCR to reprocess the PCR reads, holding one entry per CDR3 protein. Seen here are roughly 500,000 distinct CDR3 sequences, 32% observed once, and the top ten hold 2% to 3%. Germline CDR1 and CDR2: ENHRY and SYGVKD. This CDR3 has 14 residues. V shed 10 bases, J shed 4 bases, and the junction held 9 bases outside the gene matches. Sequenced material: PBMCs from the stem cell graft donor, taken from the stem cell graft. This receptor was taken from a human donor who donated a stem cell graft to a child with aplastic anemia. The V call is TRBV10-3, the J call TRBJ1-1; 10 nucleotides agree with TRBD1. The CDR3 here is CATRTGGSGTEAFF. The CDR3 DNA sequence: TGTGCCACTCGGACAGGGGGTAGTGGCACTGAAGCTTTCTTT.